The present entry profiles one TCR beta chain with its context. Participant ages covered roughly 18 to 89 years across 24 US areas. The data were obtained in a study of blood T cell repertoires in COVID-19. This CDR3 has 17 amino acids. Germline trimming cut 1 base from V and 5 bases from J; bases unmatched to any gene: 11. The germline gives CDR1 SGHNT, CDR2 YENEEA. Method: immunoSEQ multiplex PCR; TCRdb's copy keeps in-frame clones and lacks some. This table has roughly 150,000 clones, around 79% appearing once. This chain uses TRBV11-3 with TRBJ1-2, with 9 bases that match TRBD1. What was sequenced was PBMCs or T cells enriched from blood (not recorded which). The sequence was collected from a woman between 70 and 85 years old in a cohort exposed to, infected with or recovered from COVID-19 (not recorded which). The CDR3 loop reads CASSLAGQGPGRYGYTF. CDR3 coding DNA: TGTGCCAGCAGCTTAGCGGGACAGGGCCCCGGGAGGTATGGCTACACCTTC.